These 23 T cell receptor beta chains were sequenced from one sample in a study of T cells in Graves' hyperthyroidism and ophthalmopathy (dated by TCRdb to 2018 to 2020). The protocol used for the library was multiplex PCR. The sample was run on an Illumina HiSeq 2000. TCR beta CDR3 regions were amplified from RNA transcripts. For the first round of RT-PCR on the TCR CDR3, the HTBI primer set was used together with the Qiagen OneStep RT-PCR kit. TCRdb's own reprocessing of the public reads used fastp at Q25 and MiXCR and kept productive beta chains. Rows are combined by CDR3 protein, so each entry shows the most common genes and DNA. For this sample there are under 450,000 distinct CDR3 sequences; 15% to 18% appear just once. The ten largest clones take up around 14% of the sample. Sequenced: blood. Source of these receptors: a woman younger than 30 with Graves' hyperthyroidism.

This clonotype was counted between two and nine times. The rearrangement uses TRBV29-1 and TRBJ2-5, with D possibly being TRBD2 (6 bases). The CDR3 sequence is 13 residues long. V was trimmed by 3 bases and J by 5 bases, leaving 13 bases between them. Germline V gene data show CDR1 as SQVTM and CDR2 as ANQGSEA. The CDR3 DNA is TGCAGCGTTGAGGTGTTGGGGGGTGAGACCCAGTACTTC. It encodes CSVEVLGGETQYF.

The rearrangement uses TRBV29-1 and TRBJ2-5, with 7 bases identical to TRBD1. The germline CDR1 and CDR2 sequences are SQVTM and ANQGSEA. The length of the CDR3 is 16 residues. Losses at the gene ends were 1 base for V and 5 bases for J; bases not matched to a gene: 13. The CDR3 DNA follows: TGCAGCGTTGAAGCGGGCAGGGGGTTAACAGTTGAGACCCAGTACTTC. Residues: CSVEAGRGLTVETQYF.

The chain has TRBV2 and TRBJ2-7, with D tentatively TRBD1 (6 bases). Germline V gene sequence: CDR1 SNHLY, CDR2 FYNNEI. This CDR3 comprises 15 residues. V was trimmed by 4 bases and J by 2 bases, leaving 15 bases between them. The DNA of the CDR3 is TGTGCCAGCAGTGTACCTGAGGGGGTCGCCTACGAGCAGTACTTC. Protein product: CASSVPEGVAYEQYF. The variable domain in full, completed from reference TRBV2 and TRBJ2-7, reads EPEVTQTPSHQVTQMGQEVILRCVPISNHLYFYWYRQILGQKVEFLVSFYNNEISEKSEIFDDQFSVERPDGSNFTLKIRSTKLEDSAMYFCASSVPEGVAYEQYFGPGTRLTVT.

Many counts were recorded for this clonotype. The chain uses TRBV5-8 and TRBJ2-7, with D possibly being TRBD2 (6 bases). The V end lost 4 bases, the J end lost 0 bases, and 14 bases lay between the germline ends. CDR3 length: 15 residues. Germline V gene data show CDR1 as SGHTS and CDR2 as YDEGEE. This CDR3 reads CASSPGRGSSYEQYF. The CDR3 coding sequence is TGTGCCAGCAGCCCGGGACGGGGGAGCTCCTACGAGCAGTACTTC. The full variable domain, completed using reference TRBV5-8 and TRBJ2-7, is EAGVTQSPTHLIKTRGQQATLRCSPISGHTSVYWYQQALGLGLQFLLWYDEGEERNRGNFPPRFSGRQFPNYSSELNVNALELEDSALYLCASSPGRGSSYEQYFGPGTRLTVT.

On this clonotype itself: A read error may be the cause here, since a much bigger clone is one base away. This chain joins TRBV5-1 and TRBJ1-1, with 10 bases matching TRBD1. The CDR3 contains 17 residues. V was pared by 4 bases and J by 0 bases, with 9 bases of the junction left unmatched. The germline V gene has CDR1 SGHRS and CDR2 YFSETQ. The CDR3 bases are TGCGCCAGCAGCCGTGAGACAGGGGGCACTTTGAACACTGAAGCTTTCTTT. Translation gives CASSRETGGTLNTEAFF.

This chain connects TRBV9 to TRBJ1-3, with TRBD1 as a possible D gene (5 bases). CDR3 size: 14 residues. Per germline, CDR1 SGDLS and CDR2 YYNGEE. The V end lost 3 bases, the J end lost 0 bases, and 7 bases lay between the germline ends. CDR3 protein: CASSGQRSGNTIYF. DNA of the CDR3: TGTGCCAGCAGCGGACAGCGCTCTGGAAACACCATATATTTT.

The chain links TRBV6-9 to TRBJ1-1; D not certain. This CDR3 has 14 amino acids. Germline CDR1 and CDR2: MNHGY and SVAAGI. V was trimmed by 4 bases and J by 5 bases, leaving 14 bases between them. In DNA, the CDR3 is TGTGCCAGCAGTTCAAGGAAAGTTGGGACTGAAGCTTTCTTT. Its protein is CASSSRKVGTEAFF.

In this sample, this clonotype turned up once. This chain joins TRBV12-3 or TRBV12-4 and TRBJ1-3, with TRBD1 matching 11 bases. This CDR3 comprises 19 residues. The J segment lost 1 base and the V segment lost 6 bases, leaving 14 bases of the junction unmatched. Here the CDR3 DNA reads TGTGCCAGCAGGCTGGGACAGGGGGTCGGACCAAAATCTGGAAACACCATATATTTT. Translating it yields CASRLGQGVGPKSGNTIYF.

This chain links TRBV7-6 with TRBJ2-3; D is undetermined. Germline CDR1 is SGHVS and CDR2 is FNYEAQ. This CDR3 comprises 14 residues. V was pared by 5 bases and J by 6 bases, with 15 bases between. The CDR3 sequence: CASSASTAVDTQYF. The CDR3 coding sequence is TGTGCCAGCAGCGCGTCGACGGCTGTGGATACGCAGTATTTT.

The V and J genes are TRBV5-1 and TRBJ1-1; 8 bases are shared with TRBD1. Germline V gene data show CDR1 as SGHRS and CDR2 as YFSETQ. The CDR3 is made up of 17 amino acids. The V and J ends lost 0 bases and 0 bases, in that order; junction bases with no gene match: 7. The CDR3, as DNA: TGCGCCAGCAGCTTGGGGGACAGGACTATCATGAACACTGAAGCTTTCTTT. Its translation is CASSLGDRTIMNTEAFF.

About this clonotype: The CDR3 carries no conserved terminal phenylalanine or tryptophan, so it likely arises from a read error. The chain uses TRBV6-2 or TRBV6-3 and TRBJ2-7; D is unresolved. Trimming cost V 6 bases and J 2 bases, with 14 bases left between them. The germline CDR1 and CDR2 sequences are MNHEY and SVGEGT. This CDR3 spans 14 amino acids. In nucleotides, the CDR3 is TGTGCCAGCAGACCCACACTGGCGACCTACGAGCAGTACTCC. It codes for CASRPTLATYEQYS.

In this sample, this clonotype turned up many times. V is TRBV28 and J is TRBJ1-5; D gene ambiguous. The CDR3 extends over 14 amino acids. CDR1 MDHEN and CDR2 SYDVKM come from the germline V gene. Deletions cut 8 bases from V and 4 bases from J, with 15 bases between. CDR3 loop: CASEPARVNQPQHF. The CDR3 bases are TGTGCCAGCGAACCCGCCCGGGTTAATCAGCCCCAGCATTTT.

This clonotype occurred a few times. This sequence joins TRBV11-2 and TRBJ2-1, with 11 bases aligning to TRBD2. The V gene end was trimmed by 1 base and the J gene end by 6 bases; junction bases not matched to a gene: 5. CDR1 and CDR2 (germline): SGHAT, FQNNGV. This CDR3 has 16 residues. The CDR3 here is CASSLVTSGMFNEQFF. The CDR3 region has the DNA TGTGCCAGCAGCTTAGTGACTAGCGGGATGTTCAATGAGCAGTTCTTC.

This clonotype was counted at least ten times. The chain links TRBV2 to TRBJ1-1; 9 nucleotides agree with TRBD1. This CDR3 is 13 amino acids long. The germline V gene has CDR1 SNHLY and CDR2 FYNNEI. V was pared by 9 bases and J by 4 bases, with 6 bases of the junction left unmatched. DNA for the CDR3: TGTGCCAGGAACAGGGGGCGCGTCACTGAAGCTTTCTTT. Its protein is CARNRGRVTEAFF. The whole variable domain, filled in from reference TRBV2 and TRBJ1-1, reads EPEVTQTPSHQVTQMGQEVILRCVPISNHLYFYWYRQILGQKVEFLVSFYNNEISEKSEIFDDQFSVERPDGSNFTLKIRSTKLEDSAMYFCARNRGRVTEAFFGQGTRLTVV.

Many counts were recorded for this clonotype. The chain carries TRBV20-1 and TRBJ1-5; 9 bases match TRBD1. This CDR3 has 17 residues. Germline-derived CDR1 and CDR2 are DFQATT and SNEGSKA (reference sequence). V was clipped by 6 bases and J by 1 base; unmatched bases: 13. The CDR3 is CSASPGTGFRSNQPQHF. The CDR3 DNA reads TGCAGTGCCAGTCCCGGGACAGGGTTTAGGAGCAATCAGCCCCAGCATTTT.

This clonotype was counted at least ten times. The chain recombines TRBV7-9 with TRBJ1-4, with TRBD1 matching 10 bases. The CDR3 is 17 amino acids. The V gene end was trimmed by 5 bases and the J gene end by 3 bases; junction bases not matched to a gene: 9. Germline V CDR1 and CDR2: SEHNR, FQNEAQ (reference sequence). CDR3 region: CASSQGQGRGANEKLFF. In DNA form, the CDR3 reads TGTGCCAGCAGCCAGGGACAGGGGAGAGGAGCTAATGAAAAACTGTTTTTT.

This clonotype was counted many times. The V gene is TRBV28, the J gene TRBJ1-1; 7 bases map to TRBD1. This CDR3 contains 14 residues. CDR1 and CDR2 (germline): MDHEN, SYDVKM. The trim removed 5 bases at V and 4 bases at J, leaving 7 bases unmatched. This CDR3 is CASSRDRAGTEAFF. The CDR3 DNA follows: TGTGCCAGCAGTCGCGACAGGGCGGGCACTGAAGCTTTCTTT.

This chain connects TRBV27 to TRBJ2-3; 12 bases match TRBD2. The V segment lost 10 bases and the J segment 4 bases; nucleotides outside the gene matches: 12. The V gene's germline CDR1 is MNHEY and CDR2 SMNVEV (reference sequence). The CDR3 has 16 amino acids. For the CDR3, the DNA is TGTGCCACCCATCCACTACTAGCGGGAGGACCAGATACGCAGTATTTT. It yields the protein CATHPLLAGGPDTQYF.

The V call is TRBV6-5, the J call TRBJ2-4; TRBD1 matches at 10 bases. Germline CDR1 and CDR2: MNHEY and SVGAGI. J lost 4 bases, V lost 4 bases, and 7 bases had no gene match. The CDR3 sequence is 16 residues long. The CDR3 region has the DNA TGTGCCAGCAGTTCCCACGGGACAGGGGCTAAAAACATTCAGTACTTC. Its protein product is CASSSHGTGAKNIQYF.

This clonotype was seen a few times. The J gene is TRBJ1-1, the V gene TRBV5-6; 9 bases are shared with TRBD1. The CDR3 spans 15 residues. Germline loops: CDR1 SGHDT, CDR2 YYEEEE. The V segment lost 3 bases and the J segment 3 bases; nucleotides outside the gene matches: 6. CDR3 in amino acids: CASSWPGQGDTEAFF. The CDR3 region has the DNA TGTGCCAGCAGCTGGCCGGGACAGGGAGACACTGAAGCTTTCTTT.

This sequence joins TRBV19 and TRBJ2-5; possibly TRBD1 for D (5 bases). Germline V CDR1 and CDR2: LNHDA, SQIVND (reference sequence). Trimming cost V 7 bases and J 2 bases, with 14 bases left between them. This CDR3 is built from 14 residues. This chain's CDR3 is CASKTGDKQETQYF. In DNA form, the CDR3 reads TGTGCCAGTAAAACAGGCGACAAACAAGAGACCCAGTACTTC. The variable domain in full, with the rest retrieved from reference TRBV19 and TRBJ2-5, is DGGITQSPKYLFRKEGQNVTLSCEQNLNHDAMYWYRQDPGQGLRLIYYSQIVNDFQKGDIAEGYSVSREKKESFPLTVTSAQKNPTAFYLCASKTGDKQETQYFGPGTRLLVL.

At least ten counts were recorded for this clonotype. The CDR3 loop is CSARRHGGGSYGYTF. CDR3 coding DNA: TGCAGTGCTAGGCGACACGGAGGGGGCTCCTATGGCTACACCTTC. J is TRBJ1-2 and V is TRBV20-1; 7 bases are a match to TRBD1. The trim removed 3 bases at V and 4 bases at J, leaving 11 bases unmatched. CDR1 DFQATT and CDR2 SNEGSKA come from the germline V gene (reference sequence). The length of the CDR3 is 15 residues.

This clonotype appeared many times. Written as DNA, the CDR3 is TGTGCCAGCAGTGGGGGCGTGAGGGAGGGCGAGCAGTACTTC. The encoded protein is CASSGGVREGEQYF. This chain links TRBV28 with TRBJ2-7; D is possibly TRBD2 (7 bases). CDR3 length equals 14 residues. V lost 5 bases and J lost 6, with 17 bases in between. Germline CDR1 is MDHEN and CDR2 is SYDVKM.